The 12 T cell receptor beta chains below come from one sample, sequenced in a study of T-cell reconstitution after alpha-beta-depleted transplantation in children. Unique molecular identifiers featured in how the TCRbeta library was prepared. TCRdb passed the PCR reads through MiXCR, listing each CDR3 protein once. The table records fewer than 550,000 distinct CDR3 sequences, roughly 11% of them present only once. Sample: PBMCs, mostly from graft donor cells, taken 180 days after TCRalphabeta/CD19-depleted stem cell transplant. All receptors derive from a female patient aged 2-10 years who had a stem cell transplant for aplastic anemia, so the T cells may come from the graft donor.

This clonotype was seen only a few times. This chain links TRBV20-1 with TRBJ1-4, with D uncertain. This CDR3 comprises 13 residues. V lost 0 bases and J 6 bases, leaving 8 bases between the germline ends. The germline CDR1 and CDR2 sequences are DFQATT and SNEGSKA (reference sequence). The CDR3 bases are TGCAGTGCTAGAGAGGGAGTCGATGAAAAACTGTTTTTT. Translating it yields CSAREGVDEKLFF.

The chain joins TRBV20-1 to TRBJ2-1, with a possible D match to TRBD2 (6 bases). The germline V gene has CDR1 DFQATT and CDR2 SNEGSKA (reference sequence). V lost 5 bases and J 8 bases, leaving 19 bases between the germline ends. This CDR3 is built from 14 residues. This CDR3 reads CSASTTGSSHEQFF. As DNA, the CDR3 is TGCAGTGCTTCGACTACCGGGAGTAGCCATGAGCAGTTCTTC.

This clonotype was seen many times. The CDR3 protein is CASSLQRLTNEQFF. The CDR3 nucleotides are TGTGCCAGCAGCTTACAACGTCTAACCAATGAGCAGTTCTTC. The chain employs TRBV7-9 and TRBJ2-1; no firm D call. The germline V gene encodes CDR1 SEHNR and CDR2 FQNEAQ (reference sequence). This CDR3 has 14 residues. Trimming cost V 2 bases and J 6 bases, with 11 bases left between them.

The genes are TRBV6-6 and TRBJ2-7, with 10 bases that match TRBD2. CDR1 and CDR2 from the germline V gene are MNHNY and SVGAGI (reference sequence). The CDR3 has 13 amino acids. Losses at the gene ends were 6 bases for V and 6 bases for J; bases not matched to a gene: 5. CDR3 protein: CASSLAGGLEQYV. For the CDR3, the DNA is TGTGCCAGCAGCTTAGCGGGAGGACTCGAGCAGTACGTC.

The chain recombines TRBV7-8 with TRBJ2-1; D is perhaps TRBD2 (6 bases). This CDR3 region has 14 residues. With 5 bases removed from V and 5 bases from J, the gap between germline ends came to 13 bases. Germline loops: CDR1 SGHVS, CDR2 FQNEAQ. This CDR3 is CASSPVGGNNEQFF. In DNA, the CDR3 is TGTGCCAGCAGCCCAGTCGGGGGAAACAATGAGCAGTTCTTC.

The chain carries TRBV9 and TRBJ2-1; TRBD2 matches at 9 bases. V was clipped by 2 bases and J by 0 bases; unmatched bases: 6. Germline values: CDR1 SGDLS, CDR2 YYNGEE. CDR3 size: 17 residues. The CDR3 DNA reads TGTGCCAGCAGCGTTTCACTAGCGGGCAGCTCCTACAATGAGCAGTTCTTC. It translates to CASSVSLAGSSYNEQFF.

This chain uses TRBV29-1 with TRBJ2-5; TRBD2 matches 13 bases. The CDR3 is 14 residues long. Unmatched junction bases numbered 5, after V lost 5 bases and J lost 5 bases. CDR1 is SQVTM, CDR2 ANQGSEA, per germline. The chain's CDR3 is CSVLTSGRGETQYF. As DNA, the CDR3 is TGCAGCGTTTTAACTAGCGGGAGGGGGGAGACCCAGTACTTC. Filled out from reference TRBV29-1 and TRBJ2-5, the complete variable domain reads SAVISQKPSRDICQRGTSLTIQCQVDSQVTMMFWYRQQPGQSLTLIATANQGSEATYESGFVIDKFPISRPNLTFSTLTVSNMSPEDSSIYLCSVLTSGRGETQYFGPGTRLLVL.

The chain combines TRBV10-3 with TRBJ2-2, with TRBD1 matching 8 bases. Germline V gene data show CDR1 as ENHRY and CDR2 as SYGVKD. The CDR3 sequence is 13 residues long. V was clipped by 8 bases and J by 4 bases; unmatched bases: 3. The DNA for the CDR3 is TGTGCCATCCAGGGGGCGGGCACCGGGGAGCTGTTTTTT. It is translated as CAIQGAGTGELFF.

The chain carries TRBV9 and TRBJ2-1, with 9 positions matching TRBD2. Germline V lookup: CDR1 SGDLS, CDR2 YYNGEE. The CDR3 is 14 residues long. V trimming: 7 bases; J trimming: 8 bases; junction bases outside the gene matches: 10. This CDR3 is CASAGGIFHHEQFF. The CDR3 DNA reads TGTGCCAGCGCGGGAGGGATCTTCCATCATGAGCAGTTCTTC. The whole variable domain, remainder taken from reference TRBV9 and TRBJ2-1, is DSGVTQTPKHLITATGQRVTLRCSPRSGDLSVYWYQQSLDQGLQFLIQYYNGEERAKGNILERFSAQQFPDLHSELNLSSLELGDSALYFCASAGGIFHHEQFFGPGTRLTVL.

This clonotype was observed at least ten times. The CDR3 sequence is CASSPGGLGEGGELFF. Here the CDR3 DNA reads TGTGCCAGCAGCCCCGGGGGGCTTGGTGAAGGCGGGGAGCTGTTTTTT. The chain recombines TRBV7-8 with TRBJ2-2; D is perhaps TRBD2 (7 bases). Germline V gene data show CDR1 as SGHVS and CDR2 as FQNEAQ. Trimming stripped 5 bases from V and 7 bases from J, with 20 bases between. The CDR3 totals 16 residues.

This clonotype has at least ten counts. The chain recombines TRBV6-2 or TRBV6-3 with TRBJ2-1, with D possibly TRBD1 on 6 matching bases. V was clipped by 2 bases and J by 11 bases, with 7 bases between them. The CDR3 spans 11 residues. Germline V gene sequence: CDR1 MNHEY, CDR2 SVGEGT. The CDR3 protein is CASSYRDKQFF. The CDR3 nucleotides read TGTGCCAGCAGTTACCGGGACAAGCAGTTCTTC.

The chain employs TRBV2 and TRBJ2-1; 15 nucleotides align to TRBD2. There are 21 residues in the CDR3. Germline V gene sequence: CDR1 SNHLY, CDR2 FYNNEI. V lost 6 bases to trimming and J lost 0 bases; unmatched junction nucleotides: 15. The CDR3 loop reads CASSGLGTSGRSYSSYNEQFF. In DNA form, the CDR3 reads TGTGCCAGCAGCGGACTTGGGACTAGCGGGAGGAGCTATTCCTCCTACAATGAGCAGTTCTTC.